These T cell receptor beta chains were read from a single sample in a study of early T cells in non-severe SARS-CoV-2 infection. TCRdb reprocessed the 5' RACE reads via MiXCR and lists one record per CDR3 protein. The table records some 83,000 distinct CDR3 sequences, around 9.3% of them present only once. The material was whole blood, obtained at baseline. Source of these receptors: an adult who was a healthcare worker with PCR-confirmed SARS-CoV-2 infection or an uninfected control (not recorded which). The CDR3 runs from the conserved cysteine through the conserved F or W. The order of the fields is clone size, V gene, D gene, J gene, CDR3 DNA, CDR3 protein. The D gene is left open where the match is weak. The size field is filled for only some rows; it gives once, few, many or a size class.

>few|TRBV6-6|TRBD2|TRBJ2-1
TGTGCCAGCAGCCGAATGAGGGCTAGCGGGAGTGATGAGCAGTTCTTC
CASSRMRASGSDEQFF
>few|TRBV20-1|.|TRBJ2-3
TGCAGTGCTAGAGGAGGAGGAGTTGGCACAGATACGCAGTATTTT
CSARGGGVGTDTQYF
>.|TRBV29-1|TRBD2|TRBJ2-2
TGCAGCGTTGAGGCAGCGGGAGTAACCGGGGAGCTGTTTTTT
CSVEAAGVTGELFF
>few|TRBV6-2/TRBV6-3|.|TRBJ2-3
TGTGCCAGCAGTTTTGTGCGGGATACGCAGTATTTT
CASSFVRDTQYF
>few|TRBV7-8|TRBD2|TRBJ2-1
TGTGCCAGCAGCAAAACTAGCGGGTCCAGCTCCTACAATGAGCAGTTCTTC
CASSKTSGSSSYNEQFF
>few|TRBV20-1|TRBD2|TRBJ2-1
TGCAGTGCTAGACAAGCGGGAGTGAATGAGCAGTTCTTC
CSARQAGVNEQFF
>many|TRBV5-4|.|TRBJ2-4
TGTGCCAGCAGCTTGGCCGGAACTAAGCACATTCAGTACTTC
CASSLAGTKHIQYF
>.|TRBV12-3/TRBV12-4|.|TRBJ2-1
TGTGCCAGCAGTTTGGCACAAGTCCCCGAGCAGTTCTTC
CASSLAQVPEQFF
>many|TRBV11-1|.|TRBJ2-7
TGTGCCAGCAGCTTAGACAGTACCCGCTACGAGCAGTACTTC
CASSLDSTRYEQYF
>.|TRBV14|.|TRBJ1-4
TGTGCCAGCAGCCAAGCGCGAGTCGAAAAACTGTTTTTT
CASSQARVEKLFF
>many|TRBV4-1|TRBD2|TRBJ2-1
TGCGCCAGCAGCCAAGAGGGACTAGCGGGAGTCAATGAGCAGTTCTTC
CASSQEGLAGVNEQFF
>.|TRBV27|TRBD1|TRBJ2-2
TGTGCCAGCAGTCCCTGGACAGGAACCGGGGAGCTGTTTTTT
CASSPWTGTGELFF
>few|TRBV20-1|.|TRBJ1-1
TGCAGTGCTAGAGACGACGGACGGCGGGAAGCTTTCTTT
CSARDDGRREAFF
>few|TRBV2|TRBD1|TRBJ1-5
TGTGCCAGCCAGGGGGTAAGCAATCAGCCCCAGCATTTT
CASQGVSNQPQHF
>.|TRBV19|TRBD2|TRBJ2-2
TGTGCCAGCGGGACTAGCGGGAGTGGGTTGGAGCTGTTTTTT
CASGTSGSGLELFF
>.|TRBV4-1|TRBD1|TRBJ2-1
TGCGCCAGCAGCGCCGCCGGGACAGGGTCCTACAATGAGCAGTTCTTC
CASSAAGTGSYNEQFF
>.|TRBV6-6|TRBD2|TRBJ2-3
TGTGCCAGCAGCCTTAGCGGGAGGGGGGGAGATACGCAGTATTTT
CASSLSGRGGDTQYF
>many|TRBV7-4|TRBD1|TRBJ1-5
TGTGCCAGCAGCTTAGCAGGACAGGTTTTGTTCTATAGCAATCAGCCCCAGCATTTT
CASSLAGQVLFYSNQPQHF
>many|TRBV20-1|TRBD2|TRBJ2-7
TGCAGTGCTAGAGATTTACTAGCGGGATCCCCCTACGAGCAGTACTTC
CSARDLLAGSPYEQYF
>few|TRBV18|.|TRBJ2-7
TGTGCCAGCTCACCTTCTAGGAGCAACGAGCAGTACTTC
CASSPSRSNEQYF
>.|TRBV18|.|TRBJ1-2
TGTGCCAGCTCTCCGGACGGCCAATATGGCTACACCTTC
CASSPDGQYGYTF
>few|TRBV5-1|TRBD2|TRBJ2-1
TGCGCCAGCAGCTTGGATCGGCTAGCGGGAAACAATGAGCAGTTCTTC
CASSLDRLAGNNEQFF
>.|TRBV28|.|TRBJ2-4
TGTGCCAGCAGCCCCTTGAGCGAACCCTCGTTGGTAGGCAAAAACATTCAGTACTTC
CASSPLSEPSLVGKNIQYF